Shown below are 21 T cell receptor beta chains from a single sample sequenced in a study of blood T cell repertoires in COVID-19. The protocol was immunoSEQ multiplex PCR, while the TCRdb copy is restricted to in-frame clones and leaves out a portion. This sample has about 170,000 clones; about four fifths occur once, and the top ten carry around 2.9%. The specimen sequenced was peripheral blood. The receptors shown here come from a woman older than 75 with COVID-19, enrolled during active disease.

The J gene is TRBJ1-4, the V gene TRBV21-1. TRBV21-1 is a pseudogene segment. CDR3 length: 13 residues. The DNA of the CDR3 is TGTGCCAGCAGCCCGCAGGCGGGTGAAAAACTGTTTTTT. Protein sequence: CASSPQAGEKLFF.

The V and J genes are TRBV12-5 and TRBJ2-5, with TRBD2 identical over 7 bases. Germline CDR1 is LGHNT and CDR2 is FRNRAP. This CDR3 region has 15 residues. V dropped 2 bases and J dropped 5; count of bases not matched to a gene: 8. The CDR3 region has the DNA TGTGCTAGTGGTTTGTACCGGACTAGGAGGGAGACCCAGTACTTC. As protein: CASGLYRTRRETQYF.

The gene calls are TRBV10-3 and TRBJ2-7, with unresolved D. CDR1 is ENHRY and CDR2 is SYGVKD in the germline V gene. V lost 3 bases and J lost 4, with 4 bases in between. This CDR3 contains 11 residues. Here the CDR3 reads CAISDLYEQYF. The CDR3 bases are TGTGCCATCAGTGACTTATACGAGCAGTACTTC.

The chain employs TRBV5-4 and TRBJ2-1; the match to TRBD2 covers 10 bases. Germline assignment: CDR1 SGHNT and CDR2 YYREEE (reference sequence). CDR3 length equals 17 residues. Trimming cost V 1 base and J 0 bases; bases outside gene matches: 4. CDR3 sequence: CASSLKASGSSYNEQFF. The CDR3 DNA follows: TGTGCCAGCAGCTTGAAGGCTAGCGGGAGCTCCTACAATGAGCAGTTCTTC.

The chain combines TRBV28 with TRBJ2-5, with 8 positions matching TRBD1. The V and J ends lost 0 bases and 6 bases, in that order; junction bases with no gene match: 3. The CDR3 has 14 amino acids. From germline, CDR1 is MDHEN and CDR2 SYDVKM. CDR3 DNA sequence: TGTGCCAGCAGTTTATGGGACAGGGACCAGACCCAGTACTTC. Residues: CASSLWDRDQTQYF.

Only a few counts were recorded for this clone. Here the CDR3 DNA reads TGTGCCAGCTCACGGCTACCGGGCTCTGGAAACACCATATATTTT. Translated, it gives CASSRLPGSGNTIYF. The chain recombines TRBV18 with TRBJ1-3; no definite D call. V was clipped by 4 bases and J by 0 bases, with 10 bases between them. CDR3 length: 15 amino acids. Germline CDR1 KGHSH, CDR2 LQKENI.

This chain links TRBV2 with TRBJ1-1; TRBD1 matches at 8 bases. The CDR3 is 15 amino acids. The ends lost 3 bases at V and 1 base at J; junction bases unmatched: 4. The V gene's germline CDR1 is SNHLY and CDR2 FYNNEI. This chain's CDR3 is CASSDQGAPNTEAFF. CDR3 nucleotides: TGTGCCAGCAGTGACCAGGGGGCGCCGAACACTGAAGCTTTCTTT.

The J gene is TRBJ2-7, the V gene TRBV29-1, with D possibly matching TRBD2 (5 bases). This CDR3 has 13 amino acids. Between the trimmed V and J ends, which lost 6 bases and 2 bases, there was a span of 14 bases. Germline CDR1 reads SQVTM; CDR2 reads ANQGSEA. The CDR3 loop reads CSVQHGVTYEQYF. For the CDR3, the DNA is TGCAGCGTCCAACACGGGGTTACCTACGAGCAGTACTTC.

CDR3 sequence (DNA): TGTGCCTGGGAATACAGGGCCCAAAATGAAAAACTGTTTTTT. Protein: CAWEYRAQNEKLFF. This chain uses TRBV30 with TRBJ1-4, with D tentatively TRBD1 (6 bases). With 5 bases removed from V and 5 bases from J, the gap between germline ends came to 15 bases. Germline assignment: CDR1 GTSNPN and CDR2 SVGIG (reference sequence). CDR3 length: 14 amino acids.

The V and J genes are TRBV7-2 and TRBJ2-1; 8 bases agree with TRBD2. CDR1 SGHTA and CDR2 FQGNSA come from the germline V gene. V lost 0 bases, J lost 3 bases, and 7 bases stayed unmatched. This CDR3 is 17 amino acids long. This chain's CDR3 is CASSLARSGGHYNEQFF. CDR3 DNA: TGTGCCAGCAGCTTAGCGCGAAGCGGGGGCCACTACAATGAGCAGTTCTTC.

The V gene is TRBV9, the J gene TRBJ2-3, with a tentative D call TRBD2 (6 bases). CDR3 length: 16 amino acids. V was pared by 3 bases and J by 0 bases, with 14 bases between. Germline V lookup: CDR1 SGDLS, CDR2 YYNGEE. CDR3 protein: CASSAQGSGSTDTQYF. The DNA for the CDR3 is TGTGCCAGCAGCGCCCAGGGTAGCGGAAGCACAGATACGCAGTATTTT.

This clone was observed a few times. This chain joins TRBV28 and TRBJ1-6; D is undetermined. Germline-derived CDR1 and CDR2 are MDHEN and SYDVKM. Deletions cut 6 bases from V and 10 bases from J, with 16 bases between. This CDR3 comprises 14 residues. CDR3 DNA: TGTGCCAGCAGGCGAGAGAGAGCGATCTCACCCCTCCACTTT. Residues: CASRRERAISPLHF.

The chain joins TRBV30 to TRBJ2-3; D is unresolved. V lost 0 bases and J 1 base, leaving 5 bases between the germline ends. Germline lookup yields CDR1 GTSNPN and CDR2 SVGIG (reference sequence). The CDR3 is made up of 13 amino acids. The CDR3: CAWSVRGTDTQYF. DNA for the CDR3: TGTGCCTGGAGTGTACGGGGCACAGATACGCAGTATTTT.

A single count supports this clone. The chain is built from TRBV6-2 or TRBV6-3 and TRBJ1-2; maybe TRBD1 (5 bases). The CDR3 consists of 15 residues. Trimming cost V 6 bases and J 5 bases, with 19 bases left between them. Germline V gene sequence: CDR1 MNHEY, CDR2 SVGEGT. The CDR3 sequence: CASSLSRGGRYGYTF. CDR3 in DNA: TGTGCCAGCAGCCTCTCAAGGGGAGGTCGGTATGGCTACACCTTC.

The chain recombines TRBV5-1 with TRBJ2-5; 7 bases are shared with TRBD1. CDR1 and CDR2 from the germline V gene are SGHRS and YFSETQ. The ends lost 0 bases at V and 1 base at J; junction bases unmatched: 6. The CDR3 runs 16 residues. The CDR3 bases are TGCGCCAGCAGCTTGGATCCCGGGACAGTCCAAGAGACCCAGTACTTC. The encoded protein is CASSLDPGTVQETQYF.

The chain carries TRBV10-2 and TRBJ2-7; 10 positions agree with TRBD2. Germline V lookup: CDR1 WSHSY, CDR2 SAAADI. The CDR3 length is 13 residues. J was trimmed by 5 bases and V by 7 bases; bases with no gene match: 5. CDR3 amino acids: CASNPGLANEQYF. The DNA for the CDR3 is TGCGCCAGCAACCCGGGACTAGCGAACGAGCAGTACTTC.

The rearrangement uses TRBV6-4 and TRBJ2-3, with 11 bases matching TRBD2. The V and J ends lost 3 bases and 2 bases, in that order; junction bases with no gene match: 1. CDR3 length equals 15 residues. CDR1 and CDR2 (germline): MRHNA, SNTAGT. This CDR3 reads CASSETSGVTDTQYF. The CDR3 nucleotides read TGTGCCAGCAGTGAGACTAGCGGGGTCACAGATACGCAGTATTTT.

This sequence joins TRBV19 and TRBJ2-7, with 11 nucleotides matching TRBD2. Germline loops: CDR1 LNHDA, CDR2 SQIVND (reference sequence). The CDR3 is 14 residues long. With 5 bases clipped from V and 6 bases from J, the junction kept 6 bases outside the gene matches. The CDR3 DNA reads as TGTGCCAGTAGTCCCCAGGGACTAGCGGCCGAGCAGTACTTC. Amino acid sequence: CASSPQGLAAEQYF.

The V gene is TRBV2, the J gene TRBJ2-3, with D possibly being TRBD1 (6 bases). The CDR3 has 15 amino acids. Trimming shortened V by 5 bases and J by 1 base, and 13 bases separated the two germline ends. The germline V gene has CDR1 SNHLY and CDR2 FYNNEI. CDR3 residues: CASSQQGWGTDTQYF. CDR3 coding DNA: TGTGCCAGCAGTCAACAGGGATGGGGCACAGATACGCAGTATTTT.

The genes are TRBV6-5 and TRBJ1-4, with 9 positions matching TRBD1. Germline V lookup: CDR1 MNHEY, CDR2 SVGAGI. V lost 3 bases and J lost 8; bases outside the gene matches: 4. The length of the CDR3 is 14 residues. The CDR3 DNA is TGTGCCAGCAGTTATGGGACAGGGAAGGAAAAACTGTTTTTT. Protein product: CASSYGTGKEKLFF.

The genes are TRBV5-1 and TRBJ2-5, with TRBD1 as a possible D gene (6 bases). V shed 4 bases and J shed 5 bases, with 12 bases lying between them. This CDR3 region has 13 residues. Germline-derived CDR1 and CDR2 are SGHRS and YFSETQ. CDR3 protein: CASSVAGVETQYF. The DNA of the CDR3 is TGCGCCAGCAGCGTGGCAGGGGTTGAGACCCAGTACTTC.